This TCR beta chain was identified during a study of identical twins. Germline trimming cut 0 bases from V and 4 bases from J; bases unmatched to any gene: 2. Germline CDR1 SGHTA, CDR2 FQGTGA. This CDR3 comprises 16 residues. TCRdb fed the 5' RACE reads into MiXCR, producing one record per CDR3 protein. Of approximately 210,000 distinct CDR3 sequences in the sample, approximately 15% are singletons; the top ten hold around two fifths. This clonotype has just a few counts. The same sample was also studied in work on T cells expressing NK-cell markers. From that second work: Evidence did not settle whether expanded NKG2C+ T cell clones targeted HCMV.

The sequence derives from a woman younger than 30 in good health. What was sequenced was CD8+ T cells sorted from blood. The chain links TRBV7-3 to TRBJ2-1, with 11 bases aligning to TRBD2. For the CDR3, the DNA is TGTGCCAGCAGCTTAACGGCTAGCGGGGGGTACAATGAGCAGTTCTTC. Residues: CASSLTASGGYNEQFF.